The T cell receptor beta chain under discussion was sequenced for a study of blood T cell repertoires in COVID-19. On the study more broadly: From T cells, B-cell-depleted T cells, or PBMCs came the material, which was cDNA or gDNA.

Germline CDR1 reads MNHEY; CDR2 reads SMNVEV (reference sequence). CDR3 length: 12 amino acids. J was trimmed by 7 bases and V by 6 bases; bases with no gene match: 4. TCRdb keeps only in-frame clones here, not all; method: immunoSEQ multiplex PCR. The sample includes roughly 230,000 clones, 70% to 90% seen only once; the top ten take roughly 4%. The V and J genes are TRBV27 and TRBJ1-2; TRBD1 aligns across 8 bases. The TCR was taken from a man in his fifties with acute or convalescent COVID-19. Sequences were obtained from peripheral blood. This chain's CDR3 is CASSTQGAGYTF. As DNA, the CDR3 is TGTGCCAGCAGCACGCAGGGGGCTGGCTACACCTTC.